This T cell receptor (beta chain) was observed in a study of cytomegalovirus exposure and HLA in healthy donors. Study as a whole: There were about 86 million unique TCRs (from HLA-typed donors) in an early data release. Study observations and caveats: Overall, under 200 TCR beta chains were annotated as cytomegalovirus-associated.

Trimming took 3 bases from V and 12 from J; bases not matched to a gene: 6. The CDR3 contains 11 residues. CDR1 GTSNPN and CDR2 SVGIG come from the germline V gene (reference sequence). A multiplex PCR was run with 60 Vbeta primers and 13 Jbeta primers. Repertoires were generated with immunoSEQ multiplex PCR, while TCRdb's copy carries only in-frame clones and drops some. Recorded here are around 53,000 clones; the top ten clones represent 6% to 7%. On this clone: Antigen specificity is unknown.

The receptor was derived from a male donor in good health and CMV-seropositive. The chain has TRBV30 and TRBJ2-7; TRBD2 agrees at 9 bases. The sample consisted of PBMCs. The CDR3 here is CAWSGGAGGYF. CDR3 in DNA: TGTGCCTGGAGCGGAGGAGCGGGGGGGTACTTC.